Each of the 16 T cell receptor beta chains below was sequenced from the same sample in a study of blood T cell repertoires in COVID-19. The method was immunoSEQ multiplex PCR; TCRdb's version includes in-frame clones alone and lacks a portion of them. This sample has approximately 22,000 clones, with about 81% found just once. The sequenced material came from peripheral blood. These receptors all come from a woman aged 70-85 years with COVID-19, enrolled during active disease.

The rearrangement links TRBV18 to TRBJ1-2; D perhaps matches TRBD1 (5 bases). The V end lost 0 bases, the J end lost 3 bases, and 8 bases lay between the germline ends. CDR3 length: 14 amino acids. The germline CDR1 and CDR2 sequences are KGHSH and LQKENI. The CDR3 DNA reads TGTGCCAGCTCACCACCGGGGCAGGACTATGGCTACACCTTC. This gives the protein CASSPPGQDYGYTF.

The chain is built from TRBV5-4 and TRBJ1-1, with D possibly matching TRBD1 (6 bases). The V gene's germline CDR1 is SGHNT and CDR2 YYREEE (reference sequence). Between the trimmed V and J ends, which lost 4 bases and 0 bases, there was a span of 13 bases. The CDR3 sequence is 15 residues long. The DNA for the CDR3 is TGTGCCAGCAGCGGGGTACAGGGCTTGAACACTGAAGCTTTCTTT. This gives the protein CASSGVQGLNTEAFF.

The rearrangement links TRBV19 to TRBJ1-4; D might be TRBD1 (6 bases). CDR1 is LNHDA and CDR2 is SQIVND in the germline V gene (reference sequence). Deletions cut 4 bases from V and 0 bases from J, with 9 bases between. The length of the CDR3 is 15 residues. CDR3 protein: CASSKQGATNEKLFF. CDR3 coding DNA: TGTGCCAGTAGTAAACAGGGTGCAACTAATGAAAAACTGTTTTTT.

The chain recombines TRBV19 with TRBJ1-5; 7 nucleotides match TRBD1. Trimming removed 5 bases from V and 1 base from J; junction bases left unmatched: 8. The CDR3 runs 16 residues. Germline V gene data show CDR1 as LNHDA and CDR2 as SQIVND (reference sequence). CDR3 DNA: TGTGCCAGTAGTCATCGACAGGGAAGGAGCAATCAGCCCCAGCATTTT. Translation gives CASSHRQGRSNQPQHF.

This chain joins TRBV14 and TRBJ2-1; the D gene is possibly TRBD1 (6 bases). Germline V gene lookup returns CDR1 SGHDN and CDR2 FVKESK. This CDR3 contains 16 residues. Trimming took off 4 bases at V and 5 bases at J, with 18 bases between the two ends. In nucleotides, the CDR3 is TGTGCCAGCAGCCTCTCAAGGGGGAAGACTAACAATGAGCAGTTCTTC. Translating it yields CASSLSRGKTNNEQFF.

In its sample, this clone was seen a few times. V and J are TRBV20-1 and TRBJ2-7; 8 positions agree with TRBD1. Germline loops: CDR1 DFQATT, CDR2 SNEGSKA (reference sequence). Trimming removed 3 bases from V and 4 bases from J; junction bases left unmatched: 5. The length of the CDR3 is 13 residues. The CDR3 DNA reads as TGCAGTGCTAGTAAGCAGGGGGCGTACGAGCAGTACGTC. This codes for CSASKQGAYEQYV.

V and J are TRBV5-1 and TRBJ1-1; D is ambiguous. Trimming cost V 6 bases and J 1 base, with 13 bases left between them. CDR1 SGHRS and CDR2 YFSETQ come from the germline V gene. This CDR3 spans 14 amino acids. This CDR3 is CASTPGSQNTEAFF. The CDR3 DNA follows: TGCGCCAGCACCCCGGGGTCTCAGAACACTGAAGCTTTCTTT.

This clone came up a few times. The V call is TRBV7-6, the J call TRBJ2-5, with D tentatively TRBD1 (6 bases). Germline V gene lookup returns CDR1 SGHVS and CDR2 FNYEAQ. CDR3 length: 15 residues. Trimming removed 4 bases from V and 0 bases from J, with 12 bases in between. The CDR3: CASSYRTEDQETQYF. CDR3 coding DNA: TGTGCCAGCAGCTATAGGACAGAAGACCAAGAGACCCAGTACTTC.

There are a few counts of this clone. The V gene is TRBV19, the J gene TRBJ1-2; 10 bases are shared with TRBD1. The CDR3 has 18 amino acids. After removal of 5 bases from V and 4 bases from J, the junction contained 16 bases not matched to a gene. Germline lookup yields CDR1 LNHDA and CDR2 SQIVND (reference sequence). The CDR3 region is CASSLPGQGSRLFYGYTF. In nucleotides, the CDR3 is TGTGCCAGTAGTTTACCGGGACAGGGGTCTAGATTGTTCTATGGCTACACCTTC.

V usage is TRBV5-4 and J usage is TRBJ2-2; TRBD1 aligns across 7 bases. The CDR3 is 16 amino acids. Trimming removed 2 bases from V and 1 base from J; junction bases left unmatched: 5. Per the germline V gene, CDR1 is SGHNT and CDR2 is YYREEE (reference sequence). CDR3 bases: TGTGCCAGCAGCTTATATACAGGGGTGAACACCGGGGAGCTGTTTTTT. Translation: CASSLYTGVNTGELFF.

V gene TRBV15 combines with J gene TRBJ1-3; 7 bases are a match to TRBD1. The CDR3 sequence is 15 residues long. V dropped 4 bases and J dropped 4; count of bases not matched to a gene: 7. From germline, CDR1 is LNHNV and CDR2 YYDKDF (reference sequence). CDR3 amino acids: CATSIDRVRGNTIYF. The CDR3, as DNA: TGTGCCACCAGCATAGACAGGGTGCGAGGAAACACCATATATTTT.

This clone was found once. The CDR3 region has the DNA TGTGCCAGCAGCTTGCAACAGTTTAATTCACCCCTCCACTTT. It encodes CASSLQQFNSPLHF. The chain carries TRBV5-6 and TRBJ1-6; D ambiguous. V was shortened by 1 base and J by 6 bases, with 8 bases between the two germline ends. Germline CDR1 SGHDT, CDR2 YYEEEE. This CDR3 has 14 residues.

This rearrangement joins TRBV6-2 or TRBV6-3 to TRBJ2-2, with D possibly TRBD2 on 5 matching bases. The V end was cut by 7 bases, the J end by 0 bases, with 15 bases between. CDR1 is MNHEY, CDR2 SVGEGT, per germline. This CDR3 is built from 16 residues. The CDR3 region is CASTPEGRSNTGELFF. The CDR3 DNA follows: TGTGCCAGCACCCCAGAGGGCAGATCGAACACCGGGGAGCTGTTTTTT.

The chain has TRBV7-2 and TRBJ2-1; D call uncertain. The V and J ends lost 4 bases and 10 bases respectively, with 11 bases between them. The germline V gene encodes CDR1 SGHTA and CDR2 FQGNSA. The CDR3 spans 12 residues. CDR3 bases: TGTGCCAGCAGCTCGTTTCGTCGGGAGCAGTTCTTC. Protein sequence: CASSSFRREQFF.

V and J are TRBV27 and TRBJ2-1; the match to TRBD2 covers 7 bases. Germline lookup yields CDR1 MNHEY and CDR2 SMNVEV (reference sequence). V was clipped by 3 bases and J by 3 bases; unmatched bases: 8. This CDR3 comprises 16 residues. CDR3 residues: CASSLKRGGGYNEQFF. DNA of the CDR3: TGTGCCAGCAGTTTGAAGCGGGGCGGCGGCTACAATGAGCAGTTCTTC.

The rearrangement joins TRBV5-6 to TRBJ1-1; D is undetermined. Germline V gene lookup returns CDR1 SGHDT and CDR2 YYEEEE. The CDR3 totals 15 residues. V lost 5 bases to trimming and J lost 0 bases, with 14 bases between them. The CDR3 nucleotides read TGTGCCAGCAGAGCCGTGACAAGATTGAACACTGAAGCTTTCTTT. Translating it yields CASRAVTRLNTEAFF. Drawing the rest from reference TRBV5-6 and TRBJ1-1, the complete variable domain is DAGVTQSPTHLIKTRGQQVTLRCSPKSGHDTVSWYQQALGQGPQFIFQYYEEEERQRGNFPDRFSGHQFPNYSSELNVNALLLGDSALYLCASRAVTRLNTEAFFGQGTRLTVV.